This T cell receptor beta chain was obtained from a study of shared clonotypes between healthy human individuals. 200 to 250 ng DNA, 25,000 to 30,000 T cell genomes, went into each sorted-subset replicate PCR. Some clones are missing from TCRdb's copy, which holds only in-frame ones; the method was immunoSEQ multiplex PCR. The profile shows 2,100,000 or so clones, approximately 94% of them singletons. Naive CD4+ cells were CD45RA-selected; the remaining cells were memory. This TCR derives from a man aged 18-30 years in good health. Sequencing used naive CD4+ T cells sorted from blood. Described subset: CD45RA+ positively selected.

CDR3 bases: TGTGCCAGCAGTTACTCGGCAGATCTCCCAAACGAGCAGTACTTC. Translation gives CASSYSADLPNEQYF. The V and J genes are TRBV6-6 and TRBJ2-7; no definite D call. V gave up 0 bases and J gave up 5 bases, with 14 bases separating them. Germline V CDR1 and CDR2: MNHNY, SVGAGI (reference sequence). CDR3 size: 15 residues.